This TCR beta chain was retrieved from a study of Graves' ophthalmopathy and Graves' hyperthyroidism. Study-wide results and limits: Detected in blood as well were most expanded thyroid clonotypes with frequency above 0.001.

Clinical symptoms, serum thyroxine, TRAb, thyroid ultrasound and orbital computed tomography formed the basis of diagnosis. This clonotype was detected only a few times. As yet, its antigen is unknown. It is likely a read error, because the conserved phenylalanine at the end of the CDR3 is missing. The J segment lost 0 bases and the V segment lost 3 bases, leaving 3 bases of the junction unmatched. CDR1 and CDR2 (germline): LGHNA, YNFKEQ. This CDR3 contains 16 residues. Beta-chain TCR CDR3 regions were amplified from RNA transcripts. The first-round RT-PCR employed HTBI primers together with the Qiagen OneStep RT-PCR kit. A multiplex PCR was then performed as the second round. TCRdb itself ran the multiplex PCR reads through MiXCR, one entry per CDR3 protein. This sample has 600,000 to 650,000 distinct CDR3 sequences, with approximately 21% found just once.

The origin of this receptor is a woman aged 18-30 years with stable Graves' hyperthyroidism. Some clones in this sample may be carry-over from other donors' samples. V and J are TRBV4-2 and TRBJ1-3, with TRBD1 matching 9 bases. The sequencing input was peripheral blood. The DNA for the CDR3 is TGTGCCAGCAGCCAGGGACAGGGAGGCTCTGGAAACACCATATATCTT. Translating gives CASSQGQGGSGNTIYL.